Each of the 2 T cell receptor beta chains below was sequenced from the same sample in a study of radiotherapy plus CTLA-4 blockade in lung cancer. Measured with immunoSEQ multiplex PCR; TCRdb has only the in-frame clones, and not every one. The profile shows about 48,000 clones, around nine tenths of them singletons. The sample consisted of peripheral blood, taken from a patient treated with radiotherapy plus ipilimumab. Source of these receptors: a human donor with non-small cell lung cancer that progressed on radiotherapy plus ipilimumab. Some clones in this sample may be carry-over from other donors' samples.

The chain uses TRBV18 and TRBJ2-1; D call uncertain. The V gene lost 6 bases and the J gene lost 15 bases, with 15 bases spanning the gap. This CDR3 is 11 amino acids long. CDR1 is KGHSH, CDR2 LQKENI, per germline. Written as DNA, the CDR3 is TGTGCCAGCTCTCTTGACTCGAGCCCGTTCTTC. It yields the protein CASSLDSSPFF. The full variable domain, with the rest looked up from reference TRBV18 and TRBJ2-1, is NAGVMQNPRHLVRRRGQEARLRCSPMKGHSHVYWYRQLPEEGLKFMVYLQKENIIDESGMPKERFSAEFPKEGPSILRIQQVVRGDSAAYFCASSLDSSPFFGPGTRLTVL.

There are a few counts of this clone. The CDR3 region is CAWRRVAGSDTQYF. The CDR3 coding sequence is TGTGCCTGGAGGAGAGTCGCGGGGTCAGATACGCAGTATTTT. This chain joins TRBV30 and TRBJ2-3; tentative D call: TRBD2 (6 bases). The ends were cut back, 3 bases at V and 4 bases at J, with 14 bases in the middle. The CDR3 covers 14 residues. The germline V gene encodes CDR1 GTSNPN and CDR2 SVGIG (reference sequence).